This is a list of T cell receptor beta chains from one sample in a study of blood T cells in healthy people across ages. TCRdb processed the 5' RACE reads anew with MiXCR; each CDR3 protein has one entry. The table records more than 500,000 distinct CDR3 sequences, about 29% of them present only once. This sample was also put to use in a study of T cells of mothers and their children.

The source material was blood. All receptors come from a boy aged 2-15 years in good health. CDR3s include the opening cysteine and the closing phenylalanine or tryptophan. The order of the fields is clone size, V gene, J gene, D gene, CDR3 DNA, CDR3 protein. D genes are given only for firm matches. Rows may omit the clone size; those that give it use once, few, many or a size class.

>.|TRBV5-1|TRBJ1-1|.
TGCGCCAGCAGTTCATACAAAACAAAAAAACCGGGACTTCAACGCAGCACTGAAGCTTTCTTT
CASSSYKTKKPGLQRSTEAFF
>few|TRBV6-5|TRBJ1-2|.
TGTGCCAGCAGCCGAGACAGGACTTATGGCTACACCTTC
CASSRDRTYGYTF
>.|TRBV21-1|TRBJ1-2|.
TGTGCCAGCAGCAAGCCAAACCAACAGGGGGCGGGTGGCTACACCTTC
CASSKPNQQGAGGYTF
>.|TRBV12-3/TRBV12-4|TRBJ1-1|.
TGTGCCAGCAGTCGAACAGGAGGGTACACTGAAGCTTTCTTT
CASSRTGGYTEAFF
>.|TRBV5-1|TRBJ2-5|.
TGCGCCAGCAGAGGTAGCGCCCAAGAGACCCAGTACTTC
CASRGSAQETQYF
>few|TRBV20-1|TRBJ2-7|.
TGCAGTGCTAGAGGTGGAGGAGTAGCGGATCAATACGAGCAGTACTTC
CSARGGGVADQYEQYF
>.|TRBV25-1|TRBJ1-5|.
TGTGCCAGCAGTGAAGGCAGGGCCCTTGATCAGCCCCAGCATTTT
CASSEGRALDQPQHF
>.|TRBV6-1|TRBJ1-4|TRBD1
TGTGCCAGTCACAACCGGGACAGGGGACGTAATGAAAAACTGTTTTTT
CASHNRDRGRNEKLFF
>.|TRBV5-1|TRBJ1-2|.
TGCGCCAGCAGCTTGGCGGGGGAGTCCTATGGCTACACCTTC
CASSLAGESYGYTF
>many|TRBV14|TRBJ2-3|TRBD2
TGTGCCAGCAGCCGGACTAGCCCACCAGATACGCAGTATTTT
CASSRTSPPDTQYF
>few|TRBV19|TRBJ2-1|.
TGTGCCAGTAGTCTACCCTCCAATGAGCAGTTCTTC
CASSLPSNEQFF
>.|TRBV24-1|TRBJ2-3|TRBD2
TGTGCCACCAGTGATACTAGCGGTCGCACAGATACGCAGTATTTT
CATSDTSGRTDTQYF
>few|TRBV2|TRBJ2-7|TRBD2
TGTGCCAGCAGTCCCAGCGTGGCGGGGGGACCTATCCACGAGCAGTACTTC
CASSPSVAGGPIHEQYF
>.|TRBV20-1|TRBJ1-1|.
TGCAGTGCTGAGCGGGGGCGCTTAGGGCAAGCTTTCTTT
CSAERGRLGQAFF
>few|TRBV5-1|TRBJ2-1|TRBD2
TGCGCCAGCAGCTTTGAACTAGCGGGAGATGAGCAGTTCTTC
CASSFELAGDEQFF
>.|TRBV7-9|TRBJ2-3|.
TGTGCCAGCAGCCGAGACCTAGGTACGCAGTATTTT
CASSRDLGTQYF